Sequencing of this TCR beta chain was carried out in a study of OX40 agonist ivuxolimab in advanced cancers. About the study: Cohort: about 80% men, mean age about 60, aged roughly 23 to 90.

Generated by immunoSEQ multiplex PCR, the TCRdb table keeps only in-frame clones and is missing some. The sample includes about 50,000 clones, 80% to 95% seen only once; the top ten take over 20%. Germline assignment: CDR1 MNHEY and CDR2 SMNVEV (reference sequence). This CDR3 has 16 residues. V was pared by 3 bases and J by 2 bases, with 8 bases of the junction left unmatched. Comments on this clone: Antigen unknown.

Overall study results and limits: Among some nonresponders, normalized T-cell clonal expansion was also low. Both blood CD4+ and CD8+ T cells showed clonal growth by week 6 at 0.1 to 3.0 mg/kg.

With autoimmune disease history or systemic immunosuppression, patients were excluded. This TCR was sampled from an adult with an advanced solid tumor such as melanoma, head and neck, liver or kidney cancer. The sequences come from CD4+ or CD8+ T cells sorted from blood, collected in a trial of the OX40 agonist ivuxolimab. V and J are TRBV27 and TRBJ2-7; 9 positions agree with TRBD2. Written as DNA, the CDR3 is TGTGCCAGCAGTTTGATTGGGGCGGGAGGGCCCTACGAGCAGTACTTC. It is translated as CASSLIGAGGPYEQYF.